A single T cell receptor beta chain is shown here with its context. This CDR3 region has 15 residues. V lost 5 bases and J lost 6, with 17 bases in between. Germline values: CDR1 SEHNR, CDR2 FQNEAQ (reference sequence). In the authors' methods: For nucleated cells, counts were estimated from reference gene primer amplification. The assay was immunoSEQ multiplex PCR, and TCRdb's table has in-frame clones only and misses some. V, J and clone size derive from that table, while D and trimming were established from the DNA sequence. The sample consists of fewer than 250,000 clones, 80% to 90% of them appearing once. The data are from a study of blood T cell repertoires in COVID-19. Adults between about 18 and 89 years of age took part from 20 to 25 US areas. Participant-given clinical history determined each cohort assignment.

This chain links TRBV7-9 with TRBJ2-1; a possible D gene is TRBD1 (6 bases). Sequencing input: PBMCs or T cells enriched from blood (not recorded which). This receptor was identified in a woman between 35 and 50 years old with acute COVID-19. CDR3 in amino acids: CASSLRTVVSNEQFF. The CDR3 region has the DNA TGTGCCAGCAGCCTCCGGACAGTAGTCTCCAATGAGCAGTTCTTC.